The 30 T cell receptor beta chains below come from one sample, sequenced in a study of blood T cells in healthy people across ages. It was with a sample-barcoded 5' primer and a J-beta primer mix that a second PCR of roughly 6 to 11 cycles was run. TCRdb reprocessed the 5' RACE reads with MiXCR, giving one entry per CDR3 protein. The sample records 550,000 to 600,000 distinct CDR3 sequences, 27% being singletons. Sample: blood. The source of these receptors is a woman in her sixties or seventies in good health.

This clonotype showed up just a few times. The rearrangement links TRBV7-2 to TRBJ2-5; a weak D match, TRBD1 (5 bases). The germline V gene has CDR1 SGHTA and CDR2 FQGNSA. The CDR3 contains 13 residues. The V end lost 0 bases, the J end lost 4 bases, and 6 bases lay between the germline ends. This CDR3 reads CASSLARVETQYF. The CDR3 DNA reads as TGTGCCAGCAGCTTAGCCAGGGTAGAGACCCAGTACTTC.

The chain uses TRBV7-2 and TRBJ1-2; 7 bases agree with TRBD1. Germline loops: CDR1 SGHTA, CDR2 FQGNSA. The CDR3 consists of 13 residues. The V and J ends lost 5 bases and 4 bases, in that order; junction bases with no gene match: 4. The CDR3 bases are TGTGCCAGCAGCCGGGACAGTTTCTATGGCTACACCTTC. Residues: CASSRDSFYGYTF.

This clonotype showed up just a few times. The chain combines TRBV3-1 with TRBJ1-1; D ambiguous. The CDR3 runs to 12 residues. V was trimmed by 0 bases and J by 11 bases, leaving 10 bases between them. The germline gives CDR1 LGHDT, CDR2 YNNKEL (reference sequence). The CDR3 DNA is TGTGCCAGCAGCCAAGATGCGCGTTACGCTTTCTTT. As protein: CASSQDARYAFF.

This rearrangement joins TRBV20-1 to TRBJ2-3; D remains unclear. There are 12 residues in the CDR3. Deletions cut 5 bases from V and 7 bases from J, with 13 bases between. CDR1 is DFQATT and CDR2 is SNEGSKA in the germline V gene (reference sequence). CDR3 residues: CSASHLENTQYF. The CDR3 nucleotides read TGCAGTGCTTCCCACCTCGAAAATACGCAGTATTTT.

This chain's CDR3 is CASTVTGLSTDTQYF. CDR3 bases: TGCGCCAGCACCGTGACGGGGCTTAGCACAGATACGCAGTATTTT. The gene calls are TRBV5-1 and TRBJ2-3, with D possibly called TRBD1 or TRBD2 (5 bases each). Per germline, CDR1 SGHRS and CDR2 YFSETQ. V gave up 6 bases and J gave up 0 bases, with 14 bases separating them. The CDR3 runs 15 residues.

The genes are TRBV12-3 or TRBV12-4 and TRBJ2-1, with D unresolved. V lost 8 bases, J lost 0 bases, and 14 bases lay in between. The CDR3 totals 15 residues. The CDR3 coding sequence is TGTGCCAGCGCCCTGGGTCGGTCCTCCTACAATGAGCAGTTCTTC. Translating it yields CASALGRSSYNEQFF.

V is TRBV29-1 and J is TRBJ2-3; weak D call: TRBD1 (7 bases). The CDR3 is 14 residues long. Germline V lookup: CDR1 SQVTM, CDR2 ANQGSEA. V lost 4 bases to trimming and J lost 0 bases, with 11 bases between them. The CDR3 coding sequence is TGCAGCGTTGTGACAGGGAGGAGCACAGATACGCAGTATTTT. As protein: CSVVTGRSTDTQYF.

As regards this clonotype: At one end, the junction sequence differs from germline, possibly due to a read error. The DNA of the CDR3 is TGCGCCAGCAGCCCGAGACAGGGGGGGCTGAACACTGAGGCTTTCTTT. Its translation: CASSPRQGGLNTEAFF. The chain uses TRBV5-1 and TRBJ1-1; 9 bases are shared with TRBD1. Germline V lookup: CDR1 SGHRS, CDR2 YFSETQ. CDR3 length equals 16 residues. Complete variable domain (other parts from reference TRBV5-1 and TRBJ1-1): KAGVTQTPRYLIKTRGQQVTLSCSPISGHRSVSWYQQTPGQGLQFLFEYFSETQRNKGNFPGRFSGRQFSNSRSEMNVSTLELGDSALYLCASSPRQGGLNTEAFFGQGTRLTVV.

This clonotype has just a few counts. The chain carries TRBV7-9 and TRBJ1-4; no firm D call. Germline V gene lookup returns CDR1 SEHNR and CDR2 FQNEAQ (reference sequence). This CDR3 region has 11 residues. CDR3 sequence: CANEGDEKLFF. The CDR3 DNA is TGTGCAAACGAGGGAGATGAAAAACTGTTTTTT.

In nucleotides, the CDR3 is TGTGCCATCAGTGAGTCGAGACTAGCGGGGGGTTTCCATGAGCAGTTCTTC. Amino acid sequence: CAISESRLAGGFHEQFF. This sequence joins TRBV10-3 and TRBJ2-1; TRBD2 matches 13 bases. V lost 0 bases to trimming and J lost 8 bases; unmatched junction nucleotides: 7. CDR3 length: 17 amino acids. Per germline, CDR1 ENHRY and CDR2 SYGVKD.

Regarding this clonotype: The junction and the germline gene differ at one end; a read error may be behind it. This chain uses TRBV4-1 with TRBJ2-2; possible D gene TRBD2, 5 bases. Germline loops: CDR1 MGHRA, CDR2 YSYEKL. The CDR3 is 18 residues long. The CDR3 spells CASSQDGLTEQRTGELLF. The CDR3 region has the DNA TGCGCCAGCAGCCAAGATGGGCTGACCGAACAGAGGACCGGGGAGCTGCTTTTT.

This clonotype occurred a few times. Its ends do not fully match the called genes, so a read error is possible. The gene calls are TRBV7-9 and TRBJ1-2, with D perhaps TRBD1 (6 bases). The CDR3 loop spans 14 amino acids. The germline gives CDR1 SEHNR, CDR2 FQNEAQ (reference sequence). The CDR3 bases are TGTGCCAGCAGCTTAACTGCTGGACAGTATAATTTCGCCTTC. As protein: CASSLTAGQYNFAF. Together with reference TRBV7-9 and TRBJ1-2, the CDR3 gives the full variable domain: DTGVSQNPRHKITKRGQNVTFRCDPISEHNRLYWYRQTLGQGPEFLTYFQNEAQLEKSRLLSDRFSAERPKGSFSTLEIQRTEQGDSAMYLCASSLTAGQYNFAFGSGTRLTVV.

The sample holds a few counts of this clonotype. The chain joins TRBV2 to TRBJ2-1, with D possibly being TRBD2 (5 bases). This CDR3 has 14 residues. Deletions cut 4 bases from V and 6 bases from J, with 13 bases between. CDR1 and CDR2 from the germline V gene are SNHLY and FYNNEI. CDR3 in DNA: TGTGCCAGCAGTGGGTCGAGGGTGGTCAATGAGCAGTTCTTC. Translating gives CASSGSRVVNEQFF.

This clonotype occurred many times. The chain is built from TRBV7-2 and TRBJ1-3; TRBD1 is a possible D gene (5 bases). CDR1 is SGHTA, CDR2 FQGNSA, per germline. The CDR3 runs to 14 residues. The V and J ends lost 8 bases and 1 base respectively, with 12 bases between them. The CDR3 region is CASSNSGSGNTIYF. Here the CDR3 DNA reads TGTGCCAGCTCAAACTCAGGGTCTGGAAACACCATATATTTT.

This clonotype was detected only a few times. The chain joins TRBV24-1 to TRBJ2-3; 9 nucleotides align to TRBD1. CDR3 size: 14 residues. The junction had 2 bases not matched to a gene; V was cut back by 5 bases and J by 3 bases. From germline, CDR1 is KGHDR and CDR2 SFDVKD. CDR3 nucleotide sequence: TGTGCCACCAGTGGAGACAGGGGGACAGATACGCAGTATTTT. Protein: CATSGDRGTDTQYF.

The J gene is TRBJ2-4, the V gene TRBV12-3 or TRBV12-4; D may correspond to TRBD1 or TRBD2 (5 bases each). V was clipped by 3 bases and J by 5 bases, with 8 bases between them. CDR3 length: 13 residues. CDR3 sequence (DNA): TGTGCCAGCAGTTTTATGGGGGAAAACATTCAGTACTTC. Translated, it gives CASSFMGENIQYF.

The rearrangement links TRBV5-1 to TRBJ2-5; 7 bases map to TRBD1. Germline V gene sequence: CDR1 SGHRS, CDR2 YFSETQ. The V segment lost 0 bases and the J segment 2 bases; nucleotides outside the gene matches: 4. CDR3 length equals 15 residues. The DNA of the CDR3 is TGCGCCAGCAGCTTGGGGGACAGAGAGCAAGAGACCCAGTACTTC. It codes for CASSLGDREQETQYF.

Regarding this clonotype: A much larger clone differs from this one at a single base, so this may be a read error. V gene TRBV7-8 combines with J gene TRBJ1-2; perhaps TRBD1 as D (6 bases). This CDR3 is built from 14 residues. The V gene's germline CDR1 is SGHVS and CDR2 FQNEAQ. CDR3 loop: CASGLSRGGYGYTF. The CDR3 region has the DNA TGTGCCAGCGGCTTGAGCCGAGGGGGCTATGGCTACACCTTC.

There are a few counts of this clonotype. This chain connects TRBV2 to TRBJ2-3, with 11 bases fitting TRBD2. Per germline, CDR1 SNHLY and CDR2 FYNNEI. This CDR3 spans 16 amino acids. J gave up 5 bases and V 6 bases, and 10 bases lay outside the gene matches. CDR3 sequence reads: CASRKNSGGAEDTQYF. CDR3 DNA: TGTGCCAGCAGGAAAAATAGCGGGGGGGCCGAAGATACGCAGTATTTT.

The chain links TRBV20-1 to TRBJ2-5; 12 bases map to TRBD1. The J call may be wrong; the DNA end is better matched by TRBJ2-1. The CDR3 has 15 residues. In germline, CDR1 is DFQATT, CDR2 SNEGSKA (reference sequence). The CDR3 reads CSVSRPGQGANEQFF. CDR3 DNA: TGCAGTGTTTCCCGGCCGGGACAGGGGGCGAATGAGCAGTTCTTC.

The chain is built from TRBV20-1 and TRBJ2-5; D is ambiguous. The germline gives CDR1 DFQATT, CDR2 SNEGSKA (reference sequence). The CDR3 has 13 residues. V was pared by 0 bases and J by 7 bases, with 12 bases between. The CDR3 reads CSARDSTSGTQYF. The CDR3 DNA reads TGCAGTGCTAGAGATTCGACCTCCGGGACCCAGTACTTC.

This clonotype was counted between two and nine times. CDR3 coding DNA: TGTGCCAGCAGGGCGGTAGACATTCAGTACTTC. This codes for CASRAVDIQYF. The gene calls are TRBV2 and TRBJ2-4; the D is unclear. Germline lookup yields CDR1 SNHLY and CDR2 FYNNEI. V lost 6 bases to trimming and J lost 8 bases, with 8 bases between them. The CDR3 contains 11 residues.

This chain links TRBV29-1 with TRBJ2-1, with D tentatively TRBD2 (6 bases). V lost 6 bases, J lost 0 bases, and 15 bases lay in between. This CDR3 is 15 amino acids long. CDR1 and CDR2 from the germline V gene are SQVTM and ANQGSEA. In DNA, the CDR3 is TGCAGCGTCCGGCCGGAGGGTAGCTCCTACAATGAGCAGTTCTTC. Translated: CSVRPEGSSYNEQFF.

The rearrangement links TRBV24-1 to TRBJ2-3; TRBD2 aligns across 7 bases. V gave up 2 bases and J gave up 5 bases; unmatched junction bases: 6. This CDR3 region has 15 residues. The germline V gene encodes CDR1 KGHDR and CDR2 SFDVKD. The CDR3 DNA follows: TGTGCCACCAGTGATTCTCGGGGGACTAAAGATACGCAGTATTTT. Residues: CATSDSRGTKDTQYF.

In its sample, this clonotype was seen a few times. In DNA form, the CDR3 reads TGCGCCAGCAGCTTGTCCGGGGACTCCCAAGAGACCCAGTACTTC. Encoded protein: CASSLSGDSQETQYF. The J gene is TRBJ2-5, the V gene TRBV5-1; TRBD2 might be the D (6 bases). Germline-derived CDR1 and CDR2 are SGHRS and YFSETQ. Deletions cut 1 base from V and 1 base from J, with 11 bases between. This CDR3 has 15 amino acids.

In its sample, this clonotype was seen a few times. This is likely a read error, given that the CDR3 carries no conserved phenylalanine or tryptophan at its end. The limits of the CDR3 on the DNA are not certain, so only TCRdb's listed CDR3 is given. The chain employs TRBV12-1 and TRBJ2-7; the D call of TRBD1 is as the table states it, not checked on the DNA. TRBV12-1 has pseudogene status. The CDR3 contains 18 residues when both ends are counted. The CDR3 is CASSFRERDRKVSYEQYL.

This clonotype was seen only a few times. This chain's CDR3 is CSARGYRDRGLQETQYF. CDR3 in DNA: TGCAGTGCTAGAGGGTACCGGGACAGGGGTCTTCAAGAGACCCAGTACTTC. The rearrangement joins TRBV20-1 to TRBJ2-5; 10 bases fit TRBD1. V gave up 1 base and J gave up 2 bases; unmatched junction bases: 10. Germline V gene data show CDR1 as DFQATT and CDR2 as SNEGSKA (reference sequence). The CDR3 totals 17 residues.

This sequence joins TRBV2 and TRBJ2-2; 8 nucleotides align to TRBD2. Per the germline V gene, CDR1 is SNHLY and CDR2 is FYNNEI. V was clipped by 5 bases and J by 5 bases; unmatched bases: 10. This CDR3 has 16 residues. The CDR3 region is CASSYTGLVVTGELFF. In nucleotides, the CDR3 is TGTGCCAGCAGTTATACGGGACTAGTGGTAACCGGGGAGCTGTTTTTT.

This clonotype has only a few counts. The CDR3 DNA sequence: TGCAGGCTACAGGGGGCAGGAGATACGCAGTATTTT. It encodes CRLQGAGDTQYF. The chain recombines TRBV20-1 with TRBJ2-3; 9 bases map to TRBD1. This CDR3 region has 12 residues. CDR1 and CDR2 from the germline V gene are DFQATT and SNEGSKA (reference sequence).

The chain has TRBV7-2 and TRBJ2-7, with 9 bases identical to TRBD1. Germline V lookup: CDR1 SGHTA, CDR2 FQGNSA. The CDR3 has 15 residues. J was trimmed by 3 bases and V by 3 bases; bases with no gene match: 6. CDR3 nucleotide sequence: TGTGCCAGCAGCTTCTGGACAGGGGTAAACTACGAGCAGTACTTC. The encoded protein is CASSFWTGVNYEQYF.